The next 10 T cell receptor beta chains were all read from a single sample in a study of cytomegalovirus exposure and HLA in healthy donors. PCR involved 60 Vbeta and 13 Jbeta primers. Using immunoSEQ multiplex PCR, the repertoire was profiled, and TCRdb retains in-frame clones only, with some absent. The sample records 100,000 to 150,000 clones, about two thirds being singletons. Sequencing was done on a sample of PBMCs. These receptors were collected from a young man in good health and CMV-seronegative.

A remark on this clone: In the same sample, other DNA sequences code for this CDR3. The gene calls are TRBV5-6 and TRBJ2-4; D possibly corresponds to TRBD1 (5 bases). The germline CDR1 and CDR2 sequences are SGHDT and YYEEEE. Deletions cut 10 bases from V and 0 bases from J, with 14 bases between. CDR3 size: 14 residues. Here the CDR3 reads CAGADRRAKNIQYF. CDR3 sequence (DNA): TGTGCCGGGGCAGACCGAAGAGCCAAAAACATTCAGTACTTC.

The chain uses TRBV28 and TRBJ1-2; 9 bases line up with TRBD1. Germline CDR1 reads MDHEN; CDR2 reads SYDVKM. V gave up 8 bases and J gave up 8 bases; unmatched junction bases: 6. CDR3 length: 12 residues. CDR3 sequence: CASEQGAEGYTF. CDR3 sequence (DNA): TGTGCCAGCGAACAGGGGGCGGAAGGCTACACCTTC.

This clone was observed a handful of times. This chain connects TRBV10-3 to TRBJ2-1; D is possibly TRBD2 (5 bases). The germline gives CDR1 ENHRY, CDR2 SYGVKD. The CDR3 is made up of 12 amino acids. V was shortened by 3 bases and J by 7 bases, with 7 bases between the two germline ends. The CDR3 region has the DNA TGTGCCATCAGTGATTGGGAGAATGAGCAGTTCTTC. Protein: CAISDWENEQFF.

This clone was observed a single time. The rearrangement links TRBV9 to TRBJ1-5, with a weak D call TRBD1 (5 bases). Germline assignment: CDR1 SGDLS and CDR2 YYNGEE. The length of the CDR3 is 14 residues. The V end lost 4 bases, the J end lost 1 base, and 9 bases lay between the germline ends. CDR3 bases: TGTGCCAGCAGCCTCGGACACAGCAATCAGCCCCAGCATTTT. It yields the protein CASSLGHSNQPQHF.

The chain is built from TRBV28 and TRBJ2-5; 7 positions agree with TRBD2. Germline V gives CDR1 MDHEN, CDR2 SYDVKM. The CDR3 is 15 amino acids. The junction had 9 bases not matched to a gene; V was cut back by 6 bases and J by 2 bases. CDR3 loop: CASSRAGGGQETQYF. CDR3 sequence (DNA): TGTGCCAGCAGCAGAGCAGGCGGGGGTCAAGAGACCCAGTACTTC.

The CDR3 here is CASSLGQGRGWEQFF. The CDR3 DNA is TGCGCCAGCAGCTTGGGACAGGGGAGGGGATGGGAGCAGTTCTTC. This chain connects TRBV5-1 to TRBJ2-1; D may be TRBD1 (8 bases). CDR3 length: 15 residues. The V end was cut by 0 bases, the J end by 10 bases, with 17 bases between. Germline values: CDR1 SGHRS, CDR2 YFSETQ.

The rearrangement links TRBV4-2 to TRBJ2-5; 8 positions match TRBD2. CDR1 is LGHNA, CDR2 YNFKEQ, per germline. This CDR3 has 17 amino acids. Losses at the gene ends were 0 bases for V and 3 bases for J; bases not matched to a gene: 9. The CDR3 reads CASSQDIAGGGKETQYF. The CDR3, as DNA: TGTGCCAGCAGCCAAGATATCGCGGGAGGCGGAAAAGAGACCCAGTACTTC.

This sequence joins TRBV11-2 and TRBJ2-7; no reliable D call. The CDR3 is 11 amino acids. Trimming cost V 5 bases and J 3 bases, with 5 bases left between them. In germline, CDR1 is SGHAT, CDR2 FQNNGV. The CDR3 protein is CASSPIYEQYF. The CDR3 bases are TGTGCCAGCAGCCCAATCTACGAGCAGTACTTC.

The chain combines TRBV6-5 with TRBJ1-2, with 8 bases aligning to TRBD1. Germline lookup yields CDR1 MNHEY and CDR2 SVGAGI. This CDR3 contains 15 residues. J was trimmed by 2 bases and V by 6 bases; bases with no gene match: 8. In DNA form, the CDR3 reads TGTGCCAGCAGAAACCAGGGACAGGTGAACTATGGCTACACCTTC. As protein: CASRNQGQVNYGYTF.

Note on this clone: A junction end diverges from the germline sequence, so it may reflect a read error. The rearrangement uses TRBV5-1 and TRBJ1-2; a weak D match, TRBD1 (5 bases). The CDR3 totals 12 residues. Looked up from germline, CDR1 is SGHRS and CDR2 is YFSETQ. The DNA for the CDR3 is TGTGCCAGCAGCTCGTCGGGGGGTGGCTACACCTTC. Translation gives CASSSSGGGYTF.